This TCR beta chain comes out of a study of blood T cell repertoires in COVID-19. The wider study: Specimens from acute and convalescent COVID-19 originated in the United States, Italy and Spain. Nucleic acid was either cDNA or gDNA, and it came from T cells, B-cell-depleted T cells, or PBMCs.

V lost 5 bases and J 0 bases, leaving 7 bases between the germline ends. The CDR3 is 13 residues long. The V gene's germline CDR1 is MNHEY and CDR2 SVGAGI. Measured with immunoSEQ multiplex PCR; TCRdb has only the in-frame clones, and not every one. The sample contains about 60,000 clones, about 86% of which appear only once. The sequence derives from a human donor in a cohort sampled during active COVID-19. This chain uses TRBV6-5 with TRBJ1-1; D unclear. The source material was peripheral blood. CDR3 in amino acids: CASSRDMNTEAFF. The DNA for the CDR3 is TGTGCCAGCAGTCGAGACATGAACACTGAAGCTTTCTTT.